These 21 T cell receptor beta chains originate from one sample sequenced in a study of blood T cell repertoires in COVID-19. Repertoires were generated with immunoSEQ multiplex PCR, while TCRdb's copy carries only in-frame clones and drops some. The sample holds about 200,000 clones, around nine tenths seen once. What was sequenced was peripheral blood. Receptor source: a man in his 60s with COVID-19, enrolled during active disease.

This chain joins TRBV28 and TRBJ1-1, with 7 bases that match TRBD1. Germline assignment: CDR1 MDHEN and CDR2 SYDVKM. The CDR3 totals 15 residues. V trimming: 0 bases; J trimming: 3 bases; junction bases outside the gene matches: 4. In DNA, the CDR3 is TGTGCCAGCAGTTTATGGCGGACAGGATACACTGAAGCTTTCTTT. Protein product: CASSLWRTGYTEAFF.

The chain recombines TRBV24-1 with TRBJ2-1; 8 nucleotides match TRBD2. V gave up 4 bases and J gave up 7 bases; unmatched junction bases: 11. Germline loops: CDR1 KGHDR, CDR2 SFDVKD. This CDR3 contains 16 residues. The CDR3 nucleotides read TGTGCCACCAGTGACAGTGACGGGAGGGCTAGTAATGAGCAGTTCTTC. Translated, it gives CATSDSDGRASNEQFF.

The chain employs TRBV11-2 and TRBJ2-1; no clear D. Germline V gives CDR1 SGHAT, CDR2 FQNNGV. This CDR3 has 12 amino acids. V was trimmed by 5 bases and J by 3 bases, leaving 5 bases between them. DNA of the CDR3: TGTGCCAGCAGCCCCCTCTACAATGAGCAGTTCTTC. This codes for CASSPLYNEQFF.

This chain connects TRBV5-6 to TRBJ1-2, with D perhaps TRBD1 (5 bases). Germline V gene lookup returns CDR1 SGHDT and CDR2 YYEEEE. This CDR3 contains 17 residues. The V and J ends lost 1 base and 4 bases respectively, with 20 bases between them. The CDR3 DNA reads TGTGCCAGCAGCTTGCCGGGGGAATATTCTCCAGCCTATGGCTACACCTTC. Residues: CASSLPGEYSPAYGYTF.

The chain couples TRBV5-1 to TRBJ2-7; 9 bases agree with TRBD2. This CDR3 region has 16 residues. The trim removed 0 bases at V and 6 bases at J, leaving 10 bases unmatched. The germline V gene has CDR1 SGHRS and CDR2 YFSETQ. The CDR3 loop reads CASSLAGRGGGSEQYF. The CDR3 bases are TGCGCCAGCAGCTTGGCGGGGCGGGGGGGCGGGAGCGAGCAGTACTTC.

This clone appeared a single time. This chain uses TRBV12-3 or TRBV12-4 with TRBJ2-7; 10 positions agree with TRBD1. V lost 6 bases and J lost 5; bases outside the gene matches: 4. The CDR3 is made up of 13 amino acids. This chain's CDR3 is CASSLDRGNEQYF. The CDR3 nucleotides are TGTGCCAGCAGCCTGGACAGGGGGAACGAGCAGTACTTC.

The chain links TRBV15 to TRBJ2-7; 8 bases are shared with TRBD2. There are 15 residues in the CDR3. The germline gives CDR1 LNHNV, CDR2 YYDKDF (reference sequence). Trimming removed 0 bases from V and 4 bases from J; junction bases left unmatched: 5. The CDR3 is CATSRELAEHYEQYF. The CDR3 region has the DNA TGTGCCACCAGCAGAGAACTAGCGGAGCATTACGAGCAGTACTTC.

The chain joins TRBV7-9 to TRBJ2-1; TRBD1 agrees at 8 bases. Trimming took 6 bases from V and 5 from J; bases not matched to a gene: 12. This CDR3 has 16 amino acids. The germline V gene has CDR1 SEHNR and CDR2 FQNEAQ (reference sequence). This chain's CDR3 is CASRITYRGVDNEQFF. CDR3 in DNA: TGTGCCAGCAGGATTACATACAGGGGGGTCGACAATGAGCAGTTCTTC.

This chain links TRBV30 with TRBJ1-3, with 7 bases lining up with TRBD1. Germline values: CDR1 GTSNPN, CDR2 SVGIG (reference sequence). Losses at the gene ends were 2 bases for V and 4 bases for J; bases not matched to a gene: 8. The CDR3 is made up of 15 amino acids. As DNA, the CDR3 is TGTGCCTGGAGTCGCGACAGGGACCGCGGAAACACCATATATTTT. Amino acids: CAWSRDRDRGNTIYF.

This clone was picked up one time. The CDR3 DNA reads TGTGCCAGCAGCCAAGAACCCGGACTCACCCCCACAGATACGCAGTATTTT. It specifies CASSQEPGLTPTDTQYF. The V and J genes are TRBV4-2 and TRBJ2-3, with a weak D call TRBD2 (5 bases). In germline, CDR1 is LGHNA, CDR2 YNFKEQ. The CDR3 is made up of 17 amino acids. V lost 0 bases, J lost 2 bases, and 15 bases lay in between.

The V call is TRBV2, the J call TRBJ1-6; D is unclear. V gave up 6 bases and J gave up 6 bases, with 12 bases separating them. The CDR3 loop spans 14 amino acids. In germline, CDR1 is SNHLY, CDR2 FYNNEI. This chain's CDR3 is CASRFGGRNSPLHF. The DNA of the CDR3 is TGTGCCAGCAGGTTCGGAGGACGTAATTCACCCCTCCACTTT. Full variable domain (remainder filled in from reference TRBV2 and TRBJ1-6): EPEVTQTPSHQVTQMGQEVILRCVPISNHLYFYWYRQILGQKVEFLVSFYNNEISEKSEIFDDQFSVERPDGSNFTLKIRSTKLEDSAMYFCASRFGGRNSPLHFGNGTRLTVT.

The chain uses TRBV28 and TRBJ2-1; 10 nucleotides agree with TRBD2. The germline V gene has CDR1 MDHEN and CDR2 SYDVKM. V lost 6 bases to trimming and J lost 3 bases; unmatched junction nucleotides: 5. The CDR3 loop spans 15 amino acids. This CDR3 is CASSTGTSVYNEQFF. The CDR3 DNA follows: TGTGCCAGCAGCACCGGGACTAGCGTCTACAATGAGCAGTTCTTC.

This chain joins TRBV19 and TRBJ2-6; maybe TRBD1 (6 bases). Germline V gene sequence: CDR1 LNHDA, CDR2 SQIVND (reference sequence). Trimming shortened V by 7 bases and J by 2 bases, and 12 bases separated the two germline ends. This CDR3 region has 15 residues. This CDR3 reads CASTFRDTGANVLTF. CDR3 DNA sequence: TGTGCCAGTACTTTCAGGGACACTGGGGCCAACGTCCTGACTTTC.

V is TRBV7-9 and J is TRBJ1-2; the match to TRBD1 covers 9 bases. This CDR3 is 13 amino acids long. CDR1 and CDR2 from the germline V gene are SEHNR and FQNEAQ (reference sequence). The V gene end was trimmed by 10 bases and the J gene end by 4 bases; junction bases not matched to a gene: 7. The CDR3 DNA follows: TGTGCCATTACGCCGGGACAGGGCTATGGCTACACCTTC. Its translation is CAITPGQGYGYTF.

This chain links TRBV12-3 or TRBV12-4 with TRBJ1-5; D unresolved. This CDR3 contains 13 residues. V lost 5 bases, J lost 7 bases, and 12 bases lay in between. CDR3 loop: CASSGGQKQPQHF. The CDR3 DNA reads as TGTGCCAGCAGTGGCGGGCAGAAACAGCCCCAGCATTTT.

The V call is TRBV10-3, the J call TRBJ1-2, with TRBD1 matching 7 bases. Germline V gene lookup returns CDR1 ENHRY and CDR2 SYGVKD. The V segment lost 6 bases and the J segment 4 bases; nucleotides outside the gene matches: 8. This CDR3 is built from 14 residues. CDR3 sequence reads: CAIREGTVGYGYTF. The CDR3 DNA follows: TGTGCCATCAGGGAAGGGACAGTCGGCTATGGCTACACCTTC.

This chain joins TRBV28 and TRBJ2-6; TRBD1 matches at 7 bases. Germline V gives CDR1 MDHEN, CDR2 SYDVKM. J gave up 7 bases and V 6 bases, and 6 bases lay outside the gene matches. The length of the CDR3 is 14 residues. The CDR3, as DNA: TGTGCCAGCAGCACCGGGACAGTTGCCAACGTCCTGACTTTC. As protein: CASSTGTVANVLTF.

The rearrangement joins TRBV12-2 to TRBJ1-3; TRBD1, the table's D call, was not compared with the DNA. TRBV12-2 has pseudogene status. The CDR3 has 17 residues. The DNA for the CDR3 is TGTGCAAGTCGCAAACATCCGCATCAGTACTCTGGAAACACCATATATTTT. Its translation: CASRKHPHQYSGNTIYF.

The V and J genes are TRBV7-2 and TRBJ2-2; D perhaps matches TRBD1 (6 bases). The CDR3 has 16 residues. The germline V gene encodes CDR1 SGHTA and CDR2 FQGNSA. Trimming left V 3 bases short and J 1 base short, with 12 bases between. The CDR3, as DNA: TGTGCCAGCAGCTTGAGGGGACACGTGAACACCGGGGAGCTGTTTTTT. Translating gives CASSLRGHVNTGELFF.

The chain has TRBV7-3 and TRBJ1-2; D unclear. V gave up 3 bases and J gave up 8 bases, with 13 bases separating them. The length of the CDR3 is 13 residues. CDR1 is SGHTA, CDR2 FQGTGA, per germline. Here the CDR3 DNA reads TGTGCCAGCAGCTTTACGAGGGAGGACGGCTACACCTTC. Translation: CASSFTREDGYTF.

For this clone: The sample has other DNA sequences that encode this CDR3 too. This CDR3 is CASSPDSYEQYF. CDR3 sequence (DNA): TGTGCCAGCAGCCCAGACAGTTACGAGCAGTACTTC. The chain has TRBV12-3 or TRBV12-4 and TRBJ2-7; D perhaps matches TRBD1 (5 bases). The CDR3 runs 12 residues. Trimming removed 6 bases from V and 4 bases from J, with 10 bases in between.